The source of this T cell receptor beta chain is a study of T cell repertoires in cytomegalovirus infection. The overall study: Recently identified HLA-C-restricted CMV epitopes were used, and well-studied HLA-B-restricted CMV epitopes were used as well. Both CMV infection and a matching HLA type were indicated by public TCR beta signatures.

Germline V lookup: CDR1 LNHDA, CDR2 SQIVND (reference sequence). This CDR3 comprises 15 residues. V was clipped by 1 base and J by 5 bases, with 14 bases between them. Findings of the study overall: Using cumulative public TCR beta family frequency, the authors identified those who carried CMV together with the relevant HLA. CMV-specific TCR beta clonotypes restricted by HLA-C were the ones dominating the ex vivo response.

In TCRdb, the reads were re-called with MiXCR into one record per CDR3 protein. The sample lists fewer than 950,000 distinct CDR3 sequences; about 30% were seen once. As for this clonotype: No antigen is known for it.

This clonotype originated in a human donor in good health (CMV status not recorded). Some clones in this sample may be carry-over from other donors' samples. Sequencing was performed on cultured CD8+ T cells from PBMCs, taken from culture after CMV antigen stimulation. J is TRBJ1-1 and V is TRBV19, with D possibly being TRBD1 (6 bases). Here the CDR3 DNA reads TGTGCCAGTAGTATAGGGAGAGGGGGGTTGACTGAAGCTTTCTTT. As protein: CASSIGRGGLTEAFF.